A selection of T cell receptor beta chains follows, all from one sample in a study of cytomegalovirus exposure and HLA in healthy donors. Clones were sequenced by immunoSEQ multiplex PCR, and TCRdb holds only the in-frame ones, with some missing. This table holds around 140,000 clones, around nine tenths found once. Sequencing was performed on PBMCs. These receptors all come from a woman aged 25 to 39 in good health and CMV-seronegative. The CDR3 runs from the conserved cysteine through the conserved F or W. D genes are given only for firm matches. The size of a clone is reported for some rows only, either as once, few or many, or as a class for expanded clones.

cdr3_length	d_call	v_call	clone_size	j_call	cdr3_aa	cdr3_nt
15	TRBD1	TRBV7-8	.	TRBJ2-3	CASSLGQGATDTQYF	TGTGCCAGCAGCCTGGGACAGGGGGCAACAGATACGCAGTATTTT
13	TRBD2	TRBV30	.	TRBJ2-7	CAWRGLGRYEQYF	TGTGCCTGGAGAGGACTAGGTCGGTACGAGCAGTACTTC
16	TRBD2	TRBV5-6	.	TRBJ2-5	CASSLLLAGARETQYF	TGTGCCAGCAGCTTATTACTAGCGGGAGCGAGAGAGACCCAGTACTTC
15	.	TRBV7-9	.	TRBJ1-1	CASSKRTDPNTEAFF	TGTGCCAGCAGCAAGCGGACAGACCCAAACACTGAAGCTTTCTTT
16	.	TRBV7-9	medium-sized	TRBJ1-3	CASSASEGVSGNTIYF	TGTGCCAGCAGCGCCTCAGAGGGGGTTAGTGGAAACACCATATATTTT
14	TRBD1	TRBV30	.	TRBJ2-2	CAWSKGQDTGELFF	TGTGCCTGGAGTAAAGGACAGGACACCGGGGAGCTGTTTTTT
13	.	TRBV30	.	TRBJ1-4	CACQAPSNEKLFF	TGTGCCTGCCAGGCCCCTTCTAATGAAAAACTGTTTTTT
16	.	TRBV28	.	TRBJ2-7	CASSLGFQPSSYEQYF	TGTGCCAGCAGTTTAGGCTTCCAACCCAGCTCCTACGAGCAGTACTTC
16	.	TRBV5-1	.	TRBJ2-3	CASSPPKGGSGDTQYF	TGCGCCAGCAGCCCGCCGAAGGGGGGGTCAGGGGATACGCAGTATTTT
17	TRBD1	TRBV27	.	TRBJ2-1	CASSLSSTGVPYNEQFF	TGTGCCAGCAGTTTAAGTTCGACAGGGGTGCCCTACAATGAGCAGTTCTTC
16	.	TRBV9	.	TRBJ2-5	CASSVGSYEGGETQYF	TGTGCCAGCAGCGTGGGAAGTTATGAAGGAGGAGAGACCCAGTACTTC
16	TRBD2	TRBV30	.	TRBJ2-1	CAWNPRLAGDNNEQFF	TGTGCCTGGAACCCCCGACTAGCGGGGGACAACAATGAGCAGTTCTTC
14	.	TRBV21-1	once	TRBJ2-5	CASSKVGDRETQYF	TGTGCCAGCAGCAAGGTCGGAGACAGAGAGACCCAGTACTTC
12	TRBD1	TRBV2	.	TRBJ1-1	CASMAQGPEAFF	TGTGCCAGCATGGCACAGGGGCCCGAAGCTTTCTTT
15	TRBD2	TRBV28	.	TRBJ2-7	CASSTVAGLPYEQYF	TGTGCCAGCAGTACCGTAGCGGGTCTCCCCTACGAGCAGTACTTC
12	.	TRBV28	.	TRBJ1-5	CASRGRNQPQHF	TGTGCCAGCAGAGGGAGGAATCAGCCCCAGCATTTT
17	TRBD2	TRBV7-9	.	TRBJ2-7	CASSLARGSGARYEQYF	TGTGCCAGCAGCTTAGCGAGAGGTAGCGGGGCACGATACGAGCAGTACTTC
13	.	TRBV7-9	.	TRBJ2-5	CASSLGAWETQYF	TGTGCCAGCAGCTTAGGAGCATGGGAGACCCAGTACTTC
12	TRBD1	TRBV2	.	TRBJ2-7	CASSRDRYEQYF	TGTGCCAGCAGTCGGGACAGATACGAGCAGTACTTC
12	.	TRBV14	once	TRBJ1-1	CASSQGRTEAFF	TGTGCCAGCAGCCAAGGCAGGACTGAAGCTTTCTTT
15	TRBD1	TRBV30	.	TRBJ1-6	CALTGAGSYNSPLHF	TGTGCCTTGACAGGGGCTGGTTCCTATAATTCACCCCTCCACTTT
19	TRBD1	TRBV27	.	TRBJ2-5	CASSSTPGTGSVPLETQYF	TGTGCCAGCAGTTCCACCCCCGGGACAGGATCTGTCCCTCTGGAGACCCAGTACTTC
14	TRBD1	TRBV25-1	once	TRBJ1-2	CASSERQGRGGYTF	TGTGCCAGCAGTGAACGACAGGGTCGGGGTGGCTACACCTTC
15	TRBD1	TRBV11-2	.	TRBJ2-7	CASSLGQGETYEQYF	TGTGCCAGCAGCTTAGGACAGGGGGAGACTTACGAGCAGTACTTC
15	.	TRBV5-1	.	TRBJ2-7	CASSLGGTTSLEQYF	TGCGCCAGCAGCTTGGGGGGAACTACTAGCCTCGAGCAGTACTTC
13	.	TRBV27	few	TRBJ2-7	CATSSDRYYEQYF	TGTGCCACCTCTTCCGACAGGTACTACGAGCAGTACTTC
15	TRBD1	TRBV27	.	TRBJ2-7	CASSLRGGVGYEQYF	TGTGCCAGCAGTCTCAGAGGGGGCGTGGGATACGAGCAGTACTTC
14	TRBD2	TRBV28	.	TRBJ2-1	CASSPRLAGDEQFF	TGTGCCAGCAGTCCGCGACTAGCGGGAGACGAGCAGTTCTTC
15	TRBD1	TRBV29-1	.	TRBJ1-1	CSVEGTGGSNTEAFF	TGCAGCGTTGAAGGGACAGGGGGATCGAACACTGAAGCTTTCTTT
18	TRBD1	TRBV19	.	TRBJ2-4	CASNPGQGVRGVKNIQYF	TGTGCCAGTAACCCGGGACAGGGGGTTAGAGGGGTCAAAAACATTCAGTACTTC
15	.	TRBV18	.	TRBJ1-5	CASSTGGTHNQPQHF	TGTGCCAGCTCTACTGGGGGGACCCACAATCAGCCCCAGCATTTT
16	TRBD2	TRBV5-4	.	TRBJ2-5	CASSDLLSGGEETQYF	TGTGCCAGCAGCGACCTTTTAAGCGGGGGCGAAGAGACCCAGTACTTC
12	TRBD1	TRBV7-9	once	TRBJ2-5	CASSSGGETQYF	TGTGCCAGCAGCTCAGGGGGAGAGACCCAGTACTTC
13	.	TRBV5-6	once	TRBJ2-7	CASSRQGLYEQYF	TGTGCCAGCAGTCGGCAGGGGCTCTACGAGCAGTACTTC
14	TRBD1	TRBV2	.	TRBJ2-2	CASSWTGPTGELFF	TGTGCCAGCAGCTGGACAGGACCCACCGGGGAGCTGTTTTTT
17	TRBD2	TRBV7-8	.	TRBJ2-1	CASSLGTSGGLYNEQFF	TGTGCCAGCAGCCTCGGGACTAGCGGGGGACTTTACAATGAGCAGTTCTTC
16	TRBD1	TRBV7-9	.	TRBJ1-2	CASRGDRGGSGDGYTF	TGTGCCAGCAGAGGGGACAGGGGAGGGTCGGGGGATGGCTACACCTTC
15	TRBD1	TRBV9	once	TRBJ2-1	CASSPGQGADNEQFF	TGTGCCAGCAGCCCGGGACAGGGGGCGGACAATGAGCAGTTCTTC
15	TRBD2	TRBV7-2	.	TRBJ2-7	CASSHGLAGAYEQYF	TGTGCCAGCAGCCACGGACTAGCGGGGGCCTACGAGCAGTACTTC
17	.	TRBV6-1	.	TRBJ2-3	CASSEAARGRGTDTQYF	TGTGCCAGCAGTGAAGCTGCCCGTGGCCGGGGCACAGATACGCAGTATTTT
15	TRBD2	TRBV5-8	few	TRBJ2-7	CASSPGLAGVRVQYF	TGTGCCAGCAGCCCGGGACTAGCGGGAGTTAGGGTGCAGTACTTC
13	.	TRBV7-9	.	TRBJ2-7	CASSLGPSYEQYF	TGTGCCAGCAGCTTAGGGCCCTCCTACGAGCAGTACTTC
16	.	TRBV7-9	.	TRBJ1-4	CASSVRGDTTNEKLFF	TGTGCCAGCAGCGTTAGAGGGGACACAACTAATGAAAAACTGTTTTTT
14	.	TRBV28	.	TRBJ1-2	CASSSWTENYGYTF	TGTGCCAGCAGTTCATGGACAGAAAACTATGGCTACACCTTC
14	TRBD2	TRBV28	.	TRBJ2-1	CASSLGLEGNEQFF	TGTGCCAGCAGTTTGGGACTAGAGGGCAATGAGCAGTTCTTC